This T cell receptor beta chain was documented in a study of cytomegalovirus exposure and HLA in healthy donors. Assay used: immunoSEQ multiplex PCR; TCRdb lists only in-frame clones, some missing. This sample has 150,000 or so clones, with 89% found just once. Germline V lookup: CDR1 SGHDT, CDR2 YYEEEE. V was pared by 3 bases and J by 6 bases, with 12 bases of the junction left unmatched. The CDR3 totals 15 residues. The sample was PBMCs. This clonotype was obtained from a woman between 18 and 29 years old in good health and CMV-seropositive. The rearrangement links TRBV5-6 to TRBJ2-7; 7 bases agree with TRBD2. CDR3: CASSSTLRGGREQYF. CDR3 nucleotide sequence: TGTGCCAGCAGCTCCACTCTCCGGGGAGGGCGCGAGCAGTACTTC.